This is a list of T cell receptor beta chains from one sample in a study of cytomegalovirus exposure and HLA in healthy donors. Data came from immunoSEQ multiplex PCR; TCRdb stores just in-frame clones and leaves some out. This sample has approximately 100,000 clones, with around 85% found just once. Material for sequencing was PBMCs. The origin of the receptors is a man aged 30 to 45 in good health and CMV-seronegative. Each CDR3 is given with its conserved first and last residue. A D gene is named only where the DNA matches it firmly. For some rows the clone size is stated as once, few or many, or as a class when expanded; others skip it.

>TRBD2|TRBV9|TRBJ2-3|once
CASSGSGRGTDTQYF
TGTGCCAGCAGCGGTAGCGGGAGGGGCACAGATACGCAGTATTTT
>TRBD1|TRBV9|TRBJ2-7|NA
CASSATGTGPSEQYF
TGTGCCAGCAGCGCCACCGGGACAGGGCCTTCCGAGCAGTACTTC
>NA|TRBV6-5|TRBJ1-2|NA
CVSSYERRRLHGYTF
TGTGTCAGCAGTTACGAACGGCGGAGACTGCATGGCTACACCTTC
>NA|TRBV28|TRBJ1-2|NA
CASRRTDYGYTF
TGTGCCAGCAGGAGGACAGACTATGGCTACACCTTC
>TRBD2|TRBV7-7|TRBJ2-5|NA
CASSARGLGETQYF
TGTGCTAGCAGCGCGCGGGGACTAGGAGAGACCCAGTACTTC
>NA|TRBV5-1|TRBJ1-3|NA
CASSTADSGNTIYF
TGCGCCAGCTCAACTGCCGACTCTGGAAACACCATATATTTT
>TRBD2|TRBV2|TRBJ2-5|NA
CASSESSGGVQETQYF
TGTGCCAGCAGTGAAAGTAGCGGGGGGGTCCAAGAGACCCAGTACTTC
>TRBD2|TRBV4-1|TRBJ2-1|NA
CASSQPLLAGVLNEQFF
TGCGCCAGCAGCCAACCCCTCCTAGCGGGAGTGTTGAATGAGCAGTTCTTC
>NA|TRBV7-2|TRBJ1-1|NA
CASNWGGMNTEAFF
TGTGCCAGCAACTGGGGGGGCATGAACACTGAAGCTTTCTTT
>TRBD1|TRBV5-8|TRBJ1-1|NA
CASSAYRGTEAFF
TGTGCCAGCAGCGCGTACAGGGGCACTGAAGCTTTCTTT
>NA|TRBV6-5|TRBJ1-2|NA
CASSYSGGLYGYTF
TGTGCCAGCAGTTACTCAGGGGGTTTATATGGCTACACCTTC
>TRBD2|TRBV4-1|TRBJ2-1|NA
CASSPWGETSVYNEQFF
TGCGCCAGCAGCCCCTGGGGTGAGACTAGCGTCTACAATGAGCAGTTCTTC
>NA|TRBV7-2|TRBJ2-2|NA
CASSDKNTGELFF
TGTGCCAGCAGCGACAAGAACACCGGGGAGCTGTTTTTT
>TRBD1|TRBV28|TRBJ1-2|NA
CASSLGRQGSDGYTF
TGTGCCAGCAGTCTAGGGCGACAGGGATCAGATGGCTACACCTTC
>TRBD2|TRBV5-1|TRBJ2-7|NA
CASSLQGLAGGGEQYF
TGCGCCAGCAGCCTACAGGGACTAGCGGGGGGTGGTGAGCAGTACTTC
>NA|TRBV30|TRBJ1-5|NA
CAWSAQGGNQPQHF
TGTGCCTGGAGTGCGCAGGGTGGCAATCAGCCCCAGCATTTT
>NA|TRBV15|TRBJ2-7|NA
CATSRAQQESYEQYF
TGTGCCACCAGCAGAGCCCAACAGGAATCCTACGAGCAGTACTTC
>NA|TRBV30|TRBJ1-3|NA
CAWSVRAAASSGNTIYF
TGTGCCTGGAGTGTCAGGGCGGCCGCAAGCTCTGGAAACACCATATATTTT
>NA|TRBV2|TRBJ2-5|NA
CASKEGGSAETQYF
TGTGCCAGCAAGGAGGGGGGGAGTGCCGAGACCCAGTACTTC
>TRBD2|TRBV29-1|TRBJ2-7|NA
CSVISGGADEQYF
TGCAGCGTTATTAGCGGGGGGGCCGACGAGCAGTACTTC
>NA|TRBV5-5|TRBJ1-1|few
CASSLQVDTEAFF
TGTGCCAGCAGCCTACAGGTTGACACTGAAGCTTTCTTT
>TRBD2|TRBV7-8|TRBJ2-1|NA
CASSPWLAGVAVEQFF
TGTGCCAGCAGCCCGTGGCTAGCGGGAGTTGCGGTTGAGCAGTTCTTC
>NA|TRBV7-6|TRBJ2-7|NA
CASSLGRALVYEQYF
TGTGCCAGCAGCTTAGGAAGAGCCTTGGTCTACGAGCAGTACTTC
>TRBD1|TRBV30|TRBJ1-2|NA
CAFTDIAGGPNYGYTF
TGTGCCTTCACAGACATCGCAGGGGGCCCCAACTATGGCTACACCTTC
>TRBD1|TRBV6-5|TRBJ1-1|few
CASSYLGQGWNTEAFF
TGTGCCAGCAGTTACTTGGGACAGGGTTGGAACACTGAAGCTTTCTTT
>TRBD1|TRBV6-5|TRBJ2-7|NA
CASSNRGLKPYEQYF
TGTGCCAGCAGCAACAGGGGGTTAAAGCCCTACGAGCAGTACTTC
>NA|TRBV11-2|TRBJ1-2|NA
CASSLGSRGSGYTF
TGTGCCAGCAGCTTAGGAAGCAGGGGTTCAGGCTACACCTTC
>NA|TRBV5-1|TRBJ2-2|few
CASSLSDTGELFF
TGCGCCAGCAGCTTGTCTGACACCGGGGAGCTGTTTTTT
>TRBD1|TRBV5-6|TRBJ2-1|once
CASSPDRGAYNEQFF
TGTGCCAGCAGCCCGGACAGGGGGGCCTACAATGAGCAGTTCTTC
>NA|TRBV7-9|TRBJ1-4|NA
CASSARQSYEKLFF
TGTGCCAGCAGCGCCCGACAGTCCTATGAAAAACTGTTTTTT
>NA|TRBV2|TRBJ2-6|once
CASRQESGANVLTF
TGTGCCAGCAGACAGGAGTCTGGGGCCAACGTCCTGACTTTC
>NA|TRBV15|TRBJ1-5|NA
CATSRDGQDNQPQHF
TGTGCCACCAGCAGAGATGGGCAGGACAATCAGCCCCAGCATTTT
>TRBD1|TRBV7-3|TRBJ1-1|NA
CASSFSGTGGEAFF
TGTGCCAGCAGCTTCTCCGGGACAGGGGGCGAAGCTTTCTTT
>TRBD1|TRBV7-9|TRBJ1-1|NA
CASSLVVPGRQGPTEAFF
TGTGCCAGCAGCTTAGTCGTCCCGGGTCGACAGGGACCGACTGAAGCTTTCTTT
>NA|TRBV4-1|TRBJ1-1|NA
CASSQRFRGAGGEAFF
TGCGCCAGCAGCCAAAGATTTCGGGGGGCAGGAGGTGAAGCTTTCTTT
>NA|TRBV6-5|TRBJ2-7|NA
CASSQPGRGKHEQYF
TGTGCCAGCAGTCAACCGGGACGGGGGAAACACGAGCAGTACTTC
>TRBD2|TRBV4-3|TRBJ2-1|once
CASSHGTSGSNEQFF
TGCGCCAGCAGCCATGGGACTAGCGGATCCAATGAGCAGTTCTTC
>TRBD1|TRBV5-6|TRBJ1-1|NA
CASSLVGQGKEAFF
TGTGCCAGCAGCTTGGTTGGACAGGGTAAGGAAGCTTTCTTT
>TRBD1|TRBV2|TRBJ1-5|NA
CASSPGTASNQPQHF
TGTGCCAGCAGTCCCGGGACAGCCAGCAATCAGCCCCAGCATTTT
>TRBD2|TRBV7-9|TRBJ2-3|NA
CASSLDVAGFGDTQYF
TGTGCCAGCAGCTTAGATGTAGCGGGGTTTGGAGATACGCAGTATTTT
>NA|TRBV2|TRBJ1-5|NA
CASTFGRTSNQPQHF
TGTGCCAGCACCTTCGGCAGGACAAGCAATCAGCCCCAGCATTTT
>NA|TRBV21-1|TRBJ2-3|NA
CASSASGQGKGDTQYF
TGTGCCAGCAGCGCGTCGGGACAGGGGAAGGGAGATACGCAGTATTTT
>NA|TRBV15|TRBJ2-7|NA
CATSNRAVNEQYF
TGTGCCACCAGCAACAGGGCTGTCAACGAGCAGTACTTC
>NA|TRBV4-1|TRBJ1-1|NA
CASSHVGRGPFYTEAFF
TGCGCCAGCAGCCACGTGGGCAGGGGTCCCTTTTACACTGAAGCTTTCTTT
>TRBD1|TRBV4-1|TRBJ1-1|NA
CASSPPTGVGTEAFF
TGCGCCAGCAGCCCCCCGACAGGGGTGGGCACTGAAGCTTTCTTT